The TCR beta chain described here comes from a study of tumor-infiltrating lymphocytes in primary liver carcinoma. Study-level background: Patients, male and female, were 30 to 69 years old.

The input was around 500 ng total RNA; TCR beta cDNA was made from it with a constant-region primer. ARM-PCR, slightly modified, supplied the TCR beta libraries through three nested multiplex PCR rounds. Both of the initial two PCR rounds ran for about 11 cycles and employed TRBV1-TRBV30 forward primers alongside a C-beta reverse primer. TCRdb reprocessed the multiplex PCR reads with MiXCR, giving one entry per CDR3 protein. The sample records hundreds of thousands of distinct CDR3 sequences, around three fifths being singletons. Trimming cost V 7 bases and J 15 bases, with 22 bases left between them. This CDR3 has 13 residues. RNA was extracted from whole blood without cell sorting, alongside germline DNA. Study outcomes and limitations: The study found tumor-adjacent and tumor-blood pairs overlapped less than tumor region pairs.

To note about this clonotype: Its specificity is unknown.

The J gene is TRBJ1-3, the V gene TRBV12-3 or TRBV12-4; no clear D gene. The clonotype originates from a man between 35 and 55 years old with primary liver carcinoma and hepatitis B virus infection. Sequenced: peripheral blood. The CDR3 coding sequence is TGTGCCAGCACTGGGAACTCTGGAAACACCTCATATTTT. It translates to CASTGNSGNTSYF.